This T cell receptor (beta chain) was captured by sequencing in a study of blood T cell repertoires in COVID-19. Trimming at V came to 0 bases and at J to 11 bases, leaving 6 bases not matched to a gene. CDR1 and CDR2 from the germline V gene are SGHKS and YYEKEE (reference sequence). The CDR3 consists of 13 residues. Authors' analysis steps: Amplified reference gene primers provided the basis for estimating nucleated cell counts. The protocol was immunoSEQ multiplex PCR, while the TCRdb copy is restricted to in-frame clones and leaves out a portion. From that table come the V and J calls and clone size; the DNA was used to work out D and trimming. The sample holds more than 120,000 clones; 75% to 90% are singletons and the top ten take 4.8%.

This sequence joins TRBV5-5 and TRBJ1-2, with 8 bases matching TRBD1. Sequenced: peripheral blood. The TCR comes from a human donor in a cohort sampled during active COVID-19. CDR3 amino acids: CASSLDQGARYTF. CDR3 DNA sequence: TGTGCCAGCAGCTTGGATCAGGGGGCGAGGTACACCTTC.